This TCR beta chain was sequenced in a study of blood T cell repertoires in COVID-19. This clone was seen a handful of times. Germline CDR1 is MNHNS and CDR2 is SASEGT. The germline V and J ends were trimmed by 1 base and 2 bases, with 5 bases remaining between them. The CDR3 length is 13 residues. Clones were read by immunoSEQ multiplex PCR, and TCRdb kept only the in-frame ones, dropping some. The sample includes around 120,000 clones, roughly four fifths of them seen just once. This chain joins TRBV6-1 and TRBJ1-2; possible D gene TRBD1, 5 bases. Sequenced: peripheral blood. The TCR comes from a man aged 45-65 years with acute or convalescent COVID-19. CDR3 bases: TGTGCCAGCAGTGAAGGGGGCAACTATGGCTACACCTTC. Amino acid sequence: CASSEGGNYGYTF.